These 21 T cell receptor beta chains were all obtained from the same sample, sequenced in a study of T-cell memory formation after mild COVID-19. Each CDR3 protein gets one entry after TCRdb re-called the 5' RACE reads with MiXCR. This table has a few hundred thousand distinct CDR3 sequences, around 28% appearing once. The sample was PBMCs or a T cell subset sorted from them (not recorded which). The receptors stem from an adult woman who had mild COVID-19 (a few samples of this study predate the infection). Cell type and time point are not known.

The V and J genes are TRBV18 and TRBJ2-5; D call uncertain. CDR3 length: 14 amino acids. Trimming took 2 bases from V and 5 from J, leaving 12 bases between them. Germline V gene sequence: CDR1 KGHSH, CDR2 LQKENI. The CDR3 nucleotides are TGTGCCAGCTCACCAGGTCCAATCCGGGAGACCCAGTACTTC. Protein: CASSPGPIRETQYF.

The chain recombines TRBV7-6 with TRBJ1-5, with 10 bases aligning to TRBD1. The V and J ends lost 5 bases and 3 bases, in that order; junction bases with no gene match: 7. CDR1 SGHVS and CDR2 FNYEAQ come from the germline V gene. CDR3 size: 16 residues. CDR3 DNA: TGTGCCAGCAGCCCCGGACAGGGGGGTTCCAATCAGCCCCAGCATTTT. Its translation is CASSPGQGGSNQPQHF.

The rearrangement links TRBV20-1 to TRBJ1-2; no clear D gene. In germline, CDR1 is DFQATT, CDR2 SNEGSKA (reference sequence). The V gene lost 4 bases and the J gene lost 4 bases, with 13 bases spanning the gap. The CDR3 spans 13 residues. Here the CDR3 DNA reads TGCAGTGCTACTCACAGTAACCTCTATGGCTACACCTTC. Amino acid sequence: CSATHSNLYGYTF.

This clonotype appeared a few times. The chain carries TRBV5-5 and TRBJ2-1, with 7 bases aligning to TRBD1. J lost 4 bases, V lost 4 bases, and 11 bases had no gene match. CDR1 and CDR2 (germline): SGHKS, YYEKEE (reference sequence). The CDR3 is 16 amino acids. CDR3: CASSGTGTAVYNEQFF. Written as DNA, the CDR3 is TGTGCCAGCAGCGGAACCGGGACAGCAGTGTACAATGAGCAGTTCTTC.

The V gene is TRBV7-8, the J gene TRBJ2-3; the D call may be TRBD1 or TRBD2 (5 bases each). The V and J ends lost 5 bases and 0 bases respectively, with 9 bases between them. The CDR3 is made up of 14 amino acids. Germline CDR1 is SGHVS and CDR2 is FQNEAQ. The CDR3 DNA sequence: TGTGCCAGCAGCGAGGGGTTTAGCACAGATACGCAGTATTTT. Its translation: CASSEGFSTDTQYF.

This clonotype appeared a few times. The rearrangement links TRBV18 to TRBJ2-7; D not resolved. Trimming removed 1 base at V and 3 bases at J, with 7 bases between. Germline values: CDR1 KGHSH, CDR2 LQKENI. This CDR3 has 13 residues. The CDR3, as DNA: TGTGCCAGCTCACCACTGGACGGCTACGAGCAGTACTTC. This translates into CASSPLDGYEQYF.

This clonotype turned up a few times. The chain is built from TRBV5-1 and TRBJ1-1; 7 nucleotides line up with TRBD1. Germline V gene sequence: CDR1 SGHRS, CDR2 YFSETQ. The junction had 12 bases not matched to a gene; V was cut back by 7 bases and J by 0 bases. The CDR3 extends over 16 amino acids. CDR3 bases: TGCGCCAGCTCCGTTTCCGGGACAGCACTGAACACTGAAGCTTTCTTT. Residues: CASSVSGTALNTEAFF.

The gene calls are TRBV15 and TRBJ1-4; D ambiguous. This CDR3 has 14 residues. The V gene lost 5 bases and the J gene lost 7 bases, with 14 bases spanning the gap. Germline CDR1 and CDR2: LNHNV and YYDKDF (reference sequence). CDR3 sequence reads: CATSDPGLREKLFF. The CDR3 DNA is TGTGCCACCAGCGATCCGGGCCTGCGTGAAAAACTGTTTTTT. The full variable domain, completed using reference TRBV15 and TRBJ1-4, is DAMVIQNPRYQVTQFGKPVTLSCSQTLNHNVMYWYQQKSSQAPKLLFHYYDKDFNNEADTPDNFQSRRPNTSFCFLDIRSPGLGDTAMYLCATSDPGLREKLFFGSGTQLSVL.

Only a few counts were recorded for this clonotype. The chain recombines TRBV29-1 with TRBJ2-1; D may match TRBD1 or TRBD2 (5 bases each). Trimming removed 4 bases at V and 15 bases at J, with 16 bases between. The germline V gene has CDR1 SQVTM and CDR2 ANQGSEA. This CDR3 has 11 amino acids. The CDR3 DNA is TGCAGCGTTGGAGGATTGGGGGTGCGGTTCTTC. The encoded protein is CSVGGLGVRFF.

CDR3 sequence reads: CASNIRGNGYTF. The CDR3 DNA is TGTGCCAGCAACATAAGGGGGAATGGCTACACCTTC. This chain joins TRBV21-1 and TRBJ1-2. TRBV21-1 constitutes a pseudogene. The CDR3 totals 12 residues.

This clonotype was counted a few times. The rearrangement joins TRBV27 to TRBJ2-7, with TRBD2 matching 12 bases. CDR1 is MNHEY and CDR2 is SMNVEV in the germline V gene (reference sequence). This CDR3 comprises 13 residues. Unmatched junction bases numbered 1, after V lost 6 bases and J lost 4 bases. As DNA, the CDR3 is TGTGCCAGCAGGACTAGCGGGGGATACGAGCAGTACTTC. Its protein is CASRTSGGYEQYF.

With respect to this clonotype: The junction departs from the called germline gene at one end, perhaps through a read error. V is TRBV6-1 and J is TRBJ2-2, with TRBD1 identical over 7 bases. The V gene's germline CDR1 is MNHNS and CDR2 SASEGT. This CDR3 has 14 amino acids. The CDR3 sequence is CVSRHRGRTGELFF. The CDR3 coding sequence is TGTGTCAGCAGACACAGGGGACGTACCGGGGAGCTGTTTTTT.

This chain uses TRBV28 with TRBJ2-7; tentatively, D is TRBD1 or TRBD2 (5 bases each). Germline CDR1 MDHEN, CDR2 SYDVKM. This CDR3 comprises 15 residues. Trimming took off 6 bases at V and 2 bases at J, with 17 bases between the two ends. The CDR3 region has the DNA TGTGCCAGCAGGCCCGGGACGTTGAAACCCTACGAGCAGTACTTC. It yields the protein CASRPGTLKPYEQYF.

This rearrangement joins TRBV7-2 to TRBJ1-6, with 8 bases lining up with TRBD1. The CDR3 runs 15 residues. From germline, CDR1 is SGHTA and CDR2 FQGNSA. V lost 4 bases, J lost 9 bases, and 8 bases stayed unmatched. This CDR3 reads CASSSGQGRSSPLHF. CDR3 sequence (DNA): TGTGCCAGCAGCTCCGGACAGGGCAGGAGTTCACCCCTCCACTTT.

This clonotype has only a few counts. This chain links TRBV5-1 with TRBJ2-1; TRBD2 aligns across 12 bases. CDR1 is SGHRS, CDR2 YFSETQ, per germline. V gave up 0 bases and J gave up 7 bases; unmatched junction bases: 2. The CDR3 sequence is 15 residues long. The CDR3 DNA reads as TGCGCCAGCAGCTTGGCGACTAGCGGGGGAAATGAGCAGTTCTTC. Its translation: CASSLATSGGNEQFF.

The table lists this clonotype with a few counts. The chain couples TRBV3-1 to TRBJ2-3, with D possibly TRBD1 on 5 matching bases. This CDR3 comprises 14 residues. Germline V gene lookup returns CDR1 LGHDT and CDR2 YNNKEL (reference sequence). V was trimmed by 1 base and J by 2 bases, leaving 7 bases between them. The CDR3 DNA is TGTGCCAGCAGCCAAGTCAGGGACACAGATACGCAGTATTTT. Its translation: CASSQVRDTDTQYF.

This clonotype was detected a few times. The chain joins TRBV11-3 to TRBJ2-7, with TRBD2 matching over 8 bases. This CDR3 spans 18 amino acids. Germline CDR1 is SGHNT and CDR2 is YENEEA. The V and J ends lost 0 bases and 1 base, in that order; junction bases with no gene match: 11. This CDR3 reads CASSLDRGGGSPSYEQYF. The CDR3, as DNA: TGTGCCAGCAGCTTAGATCGGGGGGGTGGTAGCCCTTCCTACGAGCAGTACTTC. The full variable domain, its missing parts supplied by reference TRBV11-3 and TRBJ2-7, is EAGVVQSPRYKIIEKKQPVAFWCNPISGHNTLYWYLQNLGQGPELLIRYENEEAVDDSQLPKDRFSAERLKGVDSTLKIQPAELGDSAVYLCASSLDRGGGSPSYEQYFGPGTRLTVT.

The gene calls are TRBV5-1 and TRBJ2-2, with 8 bases fitting TRBD2. Germline V gene sequence: CDR1 SGHRS, CDR2 YFSETQ. The CDR3 has 17 residues. Trimming cost V 4 bases and J 2 bases; bases outside gene matches: 10. CDR3 residues: CASSTDSGTYNTGELFF. CDR3 DNA: TGCGCCAGCAGCACGGATAGCGGGACTTATAACACCGGGGAGCTGTTTTTT. Drawing the rest from reference TRBV5-1 and TRBJ2-2, the complete variable domain is KAGVTQTPRYLIKTRGQQVTLSCSPISGHRSVSWYQQTPGQGLQFLFEYFSETQRNKGNFPGRFSGRQFSNSRSEMNVSTLELGDSALYLCASSTDSGTYNTGELFFGEGSRLTVL.

The gene calls are TRBV29-1 and TRBJ1-5; D is unclear. V was pared by 4 bases and J by 11 bases, with 9 bases between. The CDR3 is made up of 10 amino acids. Germline V gene lookup returns CDR1 SQVTM and CDR2 ANQGSEA. As DNA, the CDR3 is TGCAGCGTTGGCTTCCGGGCCCAGCATTTT. This codes for CSVGFRAQHF. The full variable domain, with the rest looked up from reference TRBV29-1 and TRBJ1-5, is SAVISQKPSRDICQRGTSLTIQCQVDSQVTMMFWYRQQPGQSLTLIATANQGSEATYESGFVIDKFPISRPNLTFSTLTVSNMSPEDSSIYLCSVGFRAQHFGDGTRLSIL.

This chain joins TRBV11-1 and TRBJ2-1; 11 nucleotides align to TRBD2. CDR3 length equals 17 residues. Germline-derived CDR1 and CDR2 are SGHAT and FQDESV (reference sequence). Losses at the gene ends were 7 bases for V and 3 bases for J; bases not matched to a gene: 11. CDR3 protein: CASTRGRGTSGYNEQFF. In DNA form, the CDR3 reads TGTGCCAGCACAAGGGGGCGGGGGACTAGCGGCTACAATGAGCAGTTCTTC.

The rearrangement joins TRBV9 to TRBJ2-7, with 12 bases identical to TRBD1. V shed 4 bases, J shed 4 bases, and the junction held 6 bases outside the gene matches. Looked up from germline, CDR1 is SGDLS and CDR2 is YYNGEE. This CDR3 region has 15 residues. The CDR3 is CASSPAGQGAYEQYF. CDR3 DNA sequence: TGTGCCAGCAGCCCTGCGGGACAGGGGGCATACGAGCAGTACTTC.